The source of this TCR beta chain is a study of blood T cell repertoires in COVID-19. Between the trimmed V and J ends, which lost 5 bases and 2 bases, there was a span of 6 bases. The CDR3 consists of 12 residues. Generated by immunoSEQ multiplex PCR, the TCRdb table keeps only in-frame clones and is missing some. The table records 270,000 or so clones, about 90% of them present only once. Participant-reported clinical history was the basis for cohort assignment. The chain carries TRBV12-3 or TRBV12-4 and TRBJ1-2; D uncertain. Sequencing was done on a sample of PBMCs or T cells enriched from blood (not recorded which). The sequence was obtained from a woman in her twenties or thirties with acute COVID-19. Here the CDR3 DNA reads TGTGCCAGCAGTATCGTAAACTATGGCTACACCTTC. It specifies CASSIVNYGYTF.